What follows is one TCR beta chain and its context. Gene names denote mouse genes. The read ends 1 residue shy of where the CDR3 ends; the end is completed using the germline J gene. The length of the CDR3 is 12 residues. The germline V gene has CDR1 GFQATS and CDR2 STVNSAI. V gave up 1 base and J gave up 7 bases, with 11 bases separating them. Regarding time point: mouse harvest day 7 after allogeneic transplant. Tail vein injection delivered 10^7 T-cell-depleted bone marrow cells and 10^6 splenic CD5+ T cells. This sample was taken from a study of tissue T cells after allogeneic stem cell transplantation. TCRdb keeps only in-frame clones here, not all; method: immunoSEQ multiplex PCR. This sample yields about 2,200 clones, of which approximately 50% are seen a single time; 18% belongs to the top ten.

This sequence joins TRBV20 and TRBJ2-7; D not resolved. The sample taken for sequencing was liver tissue. This receptor was identified in a female BALB/c mouse given C57BL/6 T cells with graft-versus-host disease after an allogeneic hematopoietic cell transplant. This chain's CDR3 is CGARVGGWEQYF. The sequenced CDR3 bases are TGTGGTGCTAGGGTCGGAGGCTGGGAACAGTAC.